Given below is one TCR beta chain in context. This sample was taken from a study of blood T cell repertoires in COVID-19. Overall study context: Researchers got acute and convalescent COVID-19 samples from the United States, Italy and Spain. The analysed material was cDNA or gDNA that came from T cells, B-cell-depleted T cells, or PBMCs.

As processed by the authors: How many nucleated cells were present was estimated from reference gene primer amplification. The method was immunoSEQ multiplex PCR; TCRdb's version includes in-frame clones alone and lacks a portion of them. V, J and clone size derive from that table, while D and trimming were established from the DNA sequence. The table includes 200,000 to 250,000 clones, about 88% detected once. Seattle cases were enrolled at active infection and followed longitudinally. Germline V gene data show CDR1 as SEHNR and CDR2 as FQNEAQ (reference sequence). This CDR3 has 15 residues. Losses at the gene ends were 2 bases for V and 2 bases for J; bases not matched to a gene: 3.

The source is a woman aged 45-65 years with COVID-19, enrolled during active disease. The sequencing sample was made of peripheral blood. The chain recombines TRBV7-9 with TRBJ2-7; TRBD2 aligns across 10 bases. This chain's CDR3 is CASSLIAGGTYEQYF. The CDR3 DNA follows: TGTGCCAGCAGCTTAATAGCGGGGGGAACCTACGAGCAGTACTTC.